The following is a T cell receptor (beta chain) sequence with its context. As yet, its antigen is unknown. Sequenced by immunoSEQ multiplex PCR; TCRdb stores in-frame clones only, minus some. This table has around 53,000 clones, approximately 84% appearing once. This sample was taken from a study of OX40 agonist ivuxolimab in advanced cancers. Background on the study: Patients were given ivuxolimab, an antibody that agonizes OX40 (CD134). Study findings and constraints: Researchers report that CD8+ T cells had, on average, more expanded clones than CD4+. Clonal expansion was seen in CD4+ and CD8+ blood T cells by week 6 at 0.1 to 3.0 mg/kg.

Excluded were patients having autoimmune disease history or systemic immunosuppression. This CDR3 region has 14 residues. The V end lost 4 bases, the J end lost 6 bases, and 16 bases lay between the germline ends. CDR1 SGHNT and CDR2 YENEEA come from the germline V gene. The chain recombines TRBV11-3 with TRBJ2-7; D is undetermined. The clonotype originates from an adult with an advanced solid tumor such as melanoma, head and neck, liver or kidney cancer. The source was CD4+ or CD8+ T cells sorted from blood, collected in a trial of the OX40 agonist ivuxolimab. DNA for the CDR3: TGTGCCAGCAGCTCCCGGGCCAAGCCAGGCGAGCAGTACTTC. Residues: CASSSRAKPGEQYF.